One sample yielded the 10 T cell receptor beta chains listed below, sequenced in a study of blood T cell repertoires in COVID-19. The table came from immunoSEQ multiplex PCR; TCRdb's copy has only in-frame clones and leaves some out. The profile shows over 85,000 clones, more than 70% of them singletons. The sample comprised peripheral blood. The receptors stem from a man between 65 and 79 years old with acute or convalescent COVID-19.

The chain has TRBV20-1 and TRBJ1-5; D remains ambiguous. Germline V CDR1 and CDR2: DFQATT, SNEGSKA (reference sequence). Trimming took off 3 bases at V and 0 bases at J, with 12 bases between the two ends. The CDR3 is made up of 15 amino acids. The CDR3 loop is CSASGDHYSNQPQHF. The CDR3 DNA sequence: TGCAGTGCTAGTGGAGACCACTATAGCAATCAGCCCCAGCATTTT.

The J gene is TRBJ2-7, the V gene TRBV2; 7 nucleotides agree with TRBD1. Germline trimming cut 0 bases from V and 4 bases from J; bases unmatched to any gene: 9. The CDR3 loop spans 16 amino acids. CDR1 SNHLY and CDR2 FYNNEI come from the germline V gene. In nucleotides, the CDR3 is TGTGCCAGCAGTGAAGCGCTTCCGGCGACAGGGTACGAGCAGTACTTC. Translated: CASSEALPATGYEQYF.

This chain connects TRBV7-9 to TRBJ2-1; unclear D gene. The CDR3 is 16 residues long. CDR1 and CDR2 from the germline V gene are SEHNR and FQNEAQ (reference sequence). V dropped 5 bases and J dropped 0 bases, with 14 bases sitting between them. The CDR3 spells CASSPRLTSSYNEQFF. The DNA for the CDR3 is TGTGCCAGCAGCCCCCGACTCACGAGCTCCTACAATGAGCAGTTCTTC. Complete variable domain (other parts from reference TRBV7-9 and TRBJ2-1): DTGVSQNPRHKITKRGQNVTFRCDPISEHNRLYWYRQTLGQGPEFLTYFQNEAQLEKSRLLSDRFSAERPKGSFSTLEIQRTEQGDSAMYLCASSPRLTSSYNEQFFGPGTRLTVL.

J is TRBJ1-6 and V is TRBV3-1 (or the pseudogene TRBV3-2); D perhaps matches TRBD1 (5 bases). CDR3 length: 19 amino acids. Per the germline V gene, CDR1 is LGHDT and CDR2 is YNNKEL (reference sequence). Trimming removed 1 base at V and 2 bases at J, with 18 bases between. The CDR3 sequence: CASSQGLWGRNTYNSPLHF. Here the CDR3 DNA reads TGTGCCAGCAGCCAAGGTCTTTGGGGCAGGAACACCTATAATTCACCCCTCCACTTT.

This clone occurred a few times. The chain combines TRBV5-1 with TRBJ2-1; 9 bases match TRBD1. The CDR3 covers 17 residues. V trimming: 3 bases; J trimming: 4 bases; junction bases outside the gene matches: 11. The germline V gene encodes CDR1 SGHRS and CDR2 YFSETQ. Written as DNA, the CDR3 is TGCGCCAGCAGCTCGACCGTGACAGGGGGGAGGTACAATGAGCAGTTCTTC. It codes for CASSSTVTGGRYNEQFF.

In this sample, this clone turned up a few times. CDR3 amino acids: CASSLEGGTYEQYF. CDR3 DNA: TGTGCCAGCAGCTTAGAGGGCGGGACCTACGAGCAGTACTTC. The chain carries TRBV11-3 and TRBJ2-7; weak D call: TRBD2 (6 bases). Germline V gene lookup returns CDR1 SGHNT and CDR2 YENEEA. The germline V and J ends were trimmed by 0 bases and 2 bases, with 8 bases remaining between them. This CDR3 contains 14 residues.

The rearrangement joins TRBV19 to TRBJ2-7; D not resolved. Germline values: CDR1 LNHDA, CDR2 SQIVND (reference sequence). The CDR3 length is 14 residues. The ends were cut back, 3 bases at V and 6 bases at J, with 15 bases in the middle. The CDR3 region is CASSMGSMVREQYF. The CDR3 nucleotides are TGTGCCAGTAGTATGGGCAGTATGGTGCGCGAGCAGTACTTC.

A few counts support this clone. The chain recombines TRBV5-6 with TRBJ2-6, with 8 positions matching TRBD1. J gave up 2 bases and V 3 bases, and 4 bases lay outside the gene matches. The CDR3 length is 16 residues. Germline CDR1 SGHDT, CDR2 YYEEEE. CDR3 amino acids: CASSWWTGTGANVLTF. CDR3 nucleotides: TGTGCCAGCAGCTGGTGGACAGGGACTGGGGCCAACGTCCTGACTTTC.

The chain has TRBV18 and TRBJ2-7; 7 bases agree with TRBD1. Trimming at V came to 6 bases and at J to 7 bases, leaving 6 bases not matched to a gene. The CDR3 extends over 12 amino acids. Germline CDR1 and CDR2: KGHSH and LQKENI. The DNA for the CDR3 is TGTGCCAGCTCCCGACAGGGTGGGGAGCAGTACTTC. This translates into CASSRQGGEQYF.

This chain connects TRBV6-6 to TRBJ2-3; 9 nucleotides match TRBD1. Germline CDR1 MNHNY, CDR2 SVGAGI (reference sequence). This CDR3 has 15 residues. After removal of 4 bases from V and 4 bases from J, the junction contained 6 bases not matched to a gene. The CDR3 protein is CASSSWTGESDTQYF. CDR3 sequence (DNA): TGTGCCAGCAGTTCCTGGACAGGGGAGTCAGATACGCAGTATTTT.